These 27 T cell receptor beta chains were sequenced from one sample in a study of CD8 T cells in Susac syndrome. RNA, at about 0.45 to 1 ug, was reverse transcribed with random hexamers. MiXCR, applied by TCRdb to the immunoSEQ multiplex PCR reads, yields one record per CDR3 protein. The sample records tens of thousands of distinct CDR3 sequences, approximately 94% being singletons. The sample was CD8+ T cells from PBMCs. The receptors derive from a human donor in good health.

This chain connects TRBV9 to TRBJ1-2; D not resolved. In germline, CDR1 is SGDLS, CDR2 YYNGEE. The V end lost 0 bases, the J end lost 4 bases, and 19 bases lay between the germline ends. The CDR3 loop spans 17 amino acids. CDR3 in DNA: TGTGCCAGCAGCGTAGATAGCAGGCCATCGAACCTCTATGGCTACACCTTC. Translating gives CASSVDSRPSNLYGYTF.

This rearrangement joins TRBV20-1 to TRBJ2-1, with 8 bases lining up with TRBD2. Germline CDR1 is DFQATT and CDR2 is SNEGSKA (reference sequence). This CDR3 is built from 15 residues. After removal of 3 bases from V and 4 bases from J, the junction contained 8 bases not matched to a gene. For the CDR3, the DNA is TGCAGTGCTAGCCGGCTTCCGGGAGGGTACAATGAGCAGTTCTTC. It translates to CSASRLPGGYNEQFF.

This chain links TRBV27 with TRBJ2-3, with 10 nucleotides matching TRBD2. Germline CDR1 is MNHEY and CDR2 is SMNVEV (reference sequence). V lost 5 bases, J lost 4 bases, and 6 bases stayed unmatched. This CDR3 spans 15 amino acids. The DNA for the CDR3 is TGTGCCAGCAGTCTTAGCGGGAGGTGGGCAGATACGCAGTATTTT. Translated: CASSLSGRWADTQYF.

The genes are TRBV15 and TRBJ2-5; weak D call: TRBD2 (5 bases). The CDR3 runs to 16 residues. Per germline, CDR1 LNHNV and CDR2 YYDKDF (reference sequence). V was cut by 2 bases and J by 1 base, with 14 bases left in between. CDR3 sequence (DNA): TGTGCCACCAGCAGACGGGGATTTGAGATCCAAGAGACCCAGTACTTC. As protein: CATSRRGFEIQETQYF.

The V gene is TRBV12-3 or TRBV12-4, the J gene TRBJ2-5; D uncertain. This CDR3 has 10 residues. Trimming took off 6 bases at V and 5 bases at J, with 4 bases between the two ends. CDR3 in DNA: TGTGCCAGCAGGGGGGAGACCCAGTACTTC. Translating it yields CASRGETQYF.

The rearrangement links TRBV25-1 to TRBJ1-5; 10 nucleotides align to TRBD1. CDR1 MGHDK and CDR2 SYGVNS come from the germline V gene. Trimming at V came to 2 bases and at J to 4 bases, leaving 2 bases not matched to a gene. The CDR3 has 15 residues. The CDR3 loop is CASSEGTGVNQPQHF. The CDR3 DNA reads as TGTGCCAGCAGTGAAGGGACAGGGGTGAATCAGCCCCAGCATTTT.

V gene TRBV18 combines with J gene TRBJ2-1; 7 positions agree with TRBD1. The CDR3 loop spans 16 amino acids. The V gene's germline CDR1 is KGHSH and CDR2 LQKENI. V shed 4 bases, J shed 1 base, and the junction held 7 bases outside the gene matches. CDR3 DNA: TGTGCCAGCTCACTCACAGGGGATAGGTCCTACAATGAGCAGTTCTTC. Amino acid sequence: CASSLTGDRSYNEQFF.

CDR3 residues: CASSIGTVNTEAFF. The CDR3 nucleotides are TGTGCCAGCAGCATAGGGACAGTGAACACTGAAGCTTTCTTT. This chain connects TRBV7-2 to TRBJ1-1, with 7 bases matching TRBD1. Germline V lookup: CDR1 SGHTA, CDR2 FQGNSA. This CDR3 comprises 14 residues. Unmatched junction bases numbered 3, after V lost 5 bases and J lost 0 bases.

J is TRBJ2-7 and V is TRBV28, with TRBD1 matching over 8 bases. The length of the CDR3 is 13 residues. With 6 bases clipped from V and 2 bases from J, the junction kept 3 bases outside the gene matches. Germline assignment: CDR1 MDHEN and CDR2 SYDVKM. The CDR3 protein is CASSGQGTYEQYV. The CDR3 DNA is TGTGCCAGCAGCGGACAGGGAACCTACGAGCAGTACGTC.

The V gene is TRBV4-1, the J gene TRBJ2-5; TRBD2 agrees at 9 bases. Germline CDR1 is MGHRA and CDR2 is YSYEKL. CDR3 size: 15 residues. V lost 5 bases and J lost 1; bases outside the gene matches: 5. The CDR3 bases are TGCGCCAGCAGCTACTCTAGCGGGACCCAAGAGACCCAGTACTTC. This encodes CASSYSSGTQETQYF.

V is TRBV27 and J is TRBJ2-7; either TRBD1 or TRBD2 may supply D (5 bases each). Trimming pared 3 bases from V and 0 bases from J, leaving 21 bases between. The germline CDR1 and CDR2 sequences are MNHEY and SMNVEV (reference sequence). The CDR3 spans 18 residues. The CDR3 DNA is TGTGCCAGCAGTTTGAACTCCCATCGGGGCCTTAGCTCCTACGAGCAGTACTTC. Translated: CASSLNSHRGLSSYEQYF.

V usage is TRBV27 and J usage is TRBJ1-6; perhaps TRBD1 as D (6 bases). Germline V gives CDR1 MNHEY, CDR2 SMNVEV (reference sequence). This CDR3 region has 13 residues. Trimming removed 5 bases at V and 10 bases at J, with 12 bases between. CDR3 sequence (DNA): TGTGCCAGCAGTCCGGGACAAGGATCACCCCTCCACTTT. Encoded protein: CASSPGQGSPLHF.

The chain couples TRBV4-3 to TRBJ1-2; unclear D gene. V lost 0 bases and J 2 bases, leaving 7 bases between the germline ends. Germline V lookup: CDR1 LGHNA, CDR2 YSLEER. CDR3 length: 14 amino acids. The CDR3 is CASSQDAVNYGYTF. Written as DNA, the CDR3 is TGCGCCAGCAGCCAAGATGCAGTGAACTATGGCTACACCTTC.

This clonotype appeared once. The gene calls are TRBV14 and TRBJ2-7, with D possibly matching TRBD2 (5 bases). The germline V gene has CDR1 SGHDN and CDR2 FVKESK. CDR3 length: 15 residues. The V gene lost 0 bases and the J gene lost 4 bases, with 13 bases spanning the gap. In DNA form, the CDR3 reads TGTGCCAGCAGCCAAGAGGTGGGCCGGGGTTACGAGCAGTACTTC. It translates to CASSQEVGRGYEQYF.

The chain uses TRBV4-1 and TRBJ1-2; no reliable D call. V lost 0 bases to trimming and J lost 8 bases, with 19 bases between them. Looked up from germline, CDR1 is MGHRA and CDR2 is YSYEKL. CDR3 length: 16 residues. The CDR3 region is CASSQDPGSPSGGYTF. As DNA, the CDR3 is TGCGCCAGCAGCCAAGATCCCGGCAGCCCTTCGGGGGGCTACACCTTC.

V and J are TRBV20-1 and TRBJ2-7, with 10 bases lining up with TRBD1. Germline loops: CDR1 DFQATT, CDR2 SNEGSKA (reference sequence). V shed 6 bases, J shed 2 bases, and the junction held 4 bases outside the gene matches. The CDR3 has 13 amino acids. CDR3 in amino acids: CSASGQGTYEQYF. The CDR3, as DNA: TGCAGTGCGTCGGGACAGGGGACCTACGAGCAGTACTTC.

The CDR3 loop is CSARGTAGSYEQYV. CDR3 coding DNA: TGCAGTGCTAGGGGAACCGCGGGATCCTACGAGCAGTACGTC. This chain joins TRBV20-1 and TRBJ2-7; the D gene is possibly TRBD2 (6 bases). The CDR3 sequence is 14 residues long. The V gene lost 3 bases and the J gene lost 1 base, with 13 bases spanning the gap. CDR1 and CDR2 from the germline V gene are DFQATT and SNEGSKA (reference sequence).

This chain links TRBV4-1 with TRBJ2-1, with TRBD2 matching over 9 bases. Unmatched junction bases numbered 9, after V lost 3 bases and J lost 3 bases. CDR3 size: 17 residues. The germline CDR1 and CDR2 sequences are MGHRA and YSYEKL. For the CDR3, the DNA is TGCGCCAGCAGCCATCCCGTCCTAGCGGGAATCTACAATGAGCAGTTCTTC. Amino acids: CASSHPVLAGIYNEQFF.

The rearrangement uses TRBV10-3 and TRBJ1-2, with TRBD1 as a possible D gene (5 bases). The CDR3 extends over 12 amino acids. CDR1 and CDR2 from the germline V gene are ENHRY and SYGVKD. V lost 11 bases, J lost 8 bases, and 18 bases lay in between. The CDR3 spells CAAHGAAQGYTF. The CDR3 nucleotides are TGTGCCGCCCACGGGGCAGCTCAGGGCTACACCTTC.

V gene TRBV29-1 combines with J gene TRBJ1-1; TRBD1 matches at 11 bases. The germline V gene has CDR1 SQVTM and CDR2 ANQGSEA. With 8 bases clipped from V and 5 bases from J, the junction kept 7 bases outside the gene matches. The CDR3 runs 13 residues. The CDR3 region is CSYGQGARTEAFF. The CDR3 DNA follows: TGCAGCTACGGACAGGGGGCAAGAACTGAAGCTTTCTTT.

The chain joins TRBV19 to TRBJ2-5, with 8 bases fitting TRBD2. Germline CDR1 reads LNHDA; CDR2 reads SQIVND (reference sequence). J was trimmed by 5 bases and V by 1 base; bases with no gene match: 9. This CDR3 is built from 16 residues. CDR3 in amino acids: CASSIVAGGVKETQYF. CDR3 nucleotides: TGTGCCAGTAGTATAGTGGCGGGGGGAGTCAAGGAGACCCAGTACTTC.

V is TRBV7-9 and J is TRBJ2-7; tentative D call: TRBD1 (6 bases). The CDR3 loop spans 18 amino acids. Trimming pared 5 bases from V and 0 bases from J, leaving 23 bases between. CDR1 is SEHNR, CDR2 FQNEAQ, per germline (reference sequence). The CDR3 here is CASSNGGKQGSGSYEQYF. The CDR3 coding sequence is TGTGCCAGCAGCAATGGGGGTAAACAGGGTTCGGGCTCCTACGAGCAGTACTTC.

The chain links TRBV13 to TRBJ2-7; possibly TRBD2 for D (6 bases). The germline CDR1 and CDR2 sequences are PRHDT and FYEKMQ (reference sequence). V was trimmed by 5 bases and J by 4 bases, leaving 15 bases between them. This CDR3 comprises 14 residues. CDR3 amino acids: CASSKGRKPYEQYF. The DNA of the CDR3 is TGTGCCAGCAGCAAGGGGAGGAAACCGTACGAGCAGTACTTC. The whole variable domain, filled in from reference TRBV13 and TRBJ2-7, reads AAGVIQSPRHLIKEKRETATLKCYPIPRHDTVYWYQQGPGQDPQFLISFYEKMQSDKGSIPDRFSAQQFSDYHSELNMSSLELGDSALYFCASSKGRKPYEQYFGPGTRLTVT.

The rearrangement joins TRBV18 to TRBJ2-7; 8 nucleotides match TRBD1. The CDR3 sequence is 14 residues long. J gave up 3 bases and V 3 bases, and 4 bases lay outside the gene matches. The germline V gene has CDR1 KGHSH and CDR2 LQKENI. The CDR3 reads CASSPVTGDYEQYF. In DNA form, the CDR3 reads TGTGCCAGCTCACCGGTGACAGGGGACTACGAGCAGTACTTC.

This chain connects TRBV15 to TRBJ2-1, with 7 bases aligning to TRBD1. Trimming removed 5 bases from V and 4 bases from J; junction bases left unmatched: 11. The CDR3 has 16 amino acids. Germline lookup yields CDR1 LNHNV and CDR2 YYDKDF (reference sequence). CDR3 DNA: TGTGCCACCAGCCTAACAGGGGAACGTCCATACAATGAGCAGTTCTTC. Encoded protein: CATSLTGERPYNEQFF.

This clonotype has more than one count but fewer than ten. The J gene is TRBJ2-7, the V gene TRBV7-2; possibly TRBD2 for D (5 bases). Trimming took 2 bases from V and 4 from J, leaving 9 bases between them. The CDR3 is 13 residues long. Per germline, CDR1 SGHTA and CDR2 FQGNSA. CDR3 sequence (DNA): TGTGCCAGCAGCTTACACAGACTATACGAGCAGTACTTC. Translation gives CASSLHRLYEQYF. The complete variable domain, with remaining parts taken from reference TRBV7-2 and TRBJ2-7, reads GAGVSQSPSNKVTEKGKDVELRCDPISGHTALYWYRQSLGQGLEFLIYFQGNSAPDKSGLPSDRFSAERTGGSVSTLTIQRTQQEDSAVYLCASSLHRLYEQYFGPGTRLTVT.

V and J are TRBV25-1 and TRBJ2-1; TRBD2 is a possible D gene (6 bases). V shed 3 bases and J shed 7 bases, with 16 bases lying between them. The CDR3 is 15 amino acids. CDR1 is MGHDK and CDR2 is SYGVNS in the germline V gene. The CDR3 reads CASSDGTGVSNEQFF. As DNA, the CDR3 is TGTGCCAGCAGTGACGGTACGGGGGTGAGTAATGAGCAGTTCTTC. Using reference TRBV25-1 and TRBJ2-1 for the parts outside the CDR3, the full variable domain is EADIYQTPRYLVIGTGKKITLECSQTMGHDKMYWYQQDPGMELHLIHYSYGVNSTEKGDLSSESTVSRIRTEHFPLTLESARPSHTSQYLCASSDGTGVSNEQFFGPGTRLTVL.